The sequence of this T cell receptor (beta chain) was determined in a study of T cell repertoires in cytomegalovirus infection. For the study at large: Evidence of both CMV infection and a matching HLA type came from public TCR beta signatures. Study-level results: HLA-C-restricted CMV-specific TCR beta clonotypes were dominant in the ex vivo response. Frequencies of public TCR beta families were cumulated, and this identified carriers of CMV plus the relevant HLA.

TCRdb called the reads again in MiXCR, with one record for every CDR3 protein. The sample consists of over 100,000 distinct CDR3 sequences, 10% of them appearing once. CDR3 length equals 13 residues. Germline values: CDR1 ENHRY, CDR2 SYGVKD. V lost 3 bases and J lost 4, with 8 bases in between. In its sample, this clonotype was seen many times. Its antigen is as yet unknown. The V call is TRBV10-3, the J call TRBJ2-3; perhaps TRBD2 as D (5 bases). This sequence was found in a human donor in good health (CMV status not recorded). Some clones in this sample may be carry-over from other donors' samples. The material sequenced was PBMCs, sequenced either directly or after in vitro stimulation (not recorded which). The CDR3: CAISDRESDTQYF. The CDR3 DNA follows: TGTGCCATCAGTGACCGGGAATCAGATACGCAGTATTTT.